The present T cell receptor (beta chain) was sequenced within a study of T cells in Graves' hyperthyroidism and ophthalmopathy. TCR beta CDR3 region amplification was performed from RNA transcripts. First-round RT-PCR targeting the TCR CDR3 was performed with the HTBI primer set. Via MiXCR, TCRdb re-called the multiplex PCR reads, giving one row per CDR3 protein. Here the sample spans approximately 620,000 distinct CDR3 sequences, roughly 16% being singletons. With regard to this clonotype: Its antigen is undetermined.

Points from the study as a whole: The blood repertoire included most of the expanded thyroid clonotypes above 0.001.

The sequenced sample consisted of blood. This receptor was obtained from a woman in her 40s with Graves' ophthalmopathy.

CDR3 nucleotides: TGCAGTGCTAAGGACAGCGGCTATGGCTACACCTTC. Translation: CSAKDSGYGYTF. The chain carries TRBV20-1 and TRBJ1-2; tentative D call: TRBD1 (6 bases). CDR3 length: 12 residues. Germline CDR1 DFQATT, CDR2 SNEGSKA (reference sequence). The V and J ends lost 4 bases and 4 bases respectively, with 10 bases between them.